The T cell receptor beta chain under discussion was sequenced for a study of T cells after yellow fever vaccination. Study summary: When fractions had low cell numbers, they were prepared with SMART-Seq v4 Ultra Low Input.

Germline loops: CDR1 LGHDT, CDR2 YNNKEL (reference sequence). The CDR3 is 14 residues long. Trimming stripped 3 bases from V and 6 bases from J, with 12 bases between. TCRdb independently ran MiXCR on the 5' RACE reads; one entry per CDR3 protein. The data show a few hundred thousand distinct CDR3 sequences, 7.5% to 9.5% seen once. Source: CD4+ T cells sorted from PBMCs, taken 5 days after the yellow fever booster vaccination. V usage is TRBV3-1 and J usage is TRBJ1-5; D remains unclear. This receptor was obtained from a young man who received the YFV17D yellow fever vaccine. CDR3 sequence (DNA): TGTGCCAGCAGCCAGGCGGCGTTGGGTCAGCCCCAGCATTTT. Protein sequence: CASSQAALGQPQHF. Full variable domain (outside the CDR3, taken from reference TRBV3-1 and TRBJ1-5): DTAVSQTPKYLVTQMGNDKSIKCEQNLGHDTMYWYKQDSKKFLKIMFSYNNKELIINETVPNRFSPKSPDKAHLNLHINSLELGDSAVYFCASSQAALGQPQHFGDGTRLSIL.